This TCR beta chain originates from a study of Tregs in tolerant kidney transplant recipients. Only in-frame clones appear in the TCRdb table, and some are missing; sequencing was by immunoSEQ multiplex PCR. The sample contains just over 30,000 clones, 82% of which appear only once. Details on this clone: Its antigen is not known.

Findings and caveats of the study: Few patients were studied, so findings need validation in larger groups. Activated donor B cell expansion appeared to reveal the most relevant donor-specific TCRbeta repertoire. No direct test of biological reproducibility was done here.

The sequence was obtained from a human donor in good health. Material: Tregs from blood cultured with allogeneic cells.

The CDR3 sequence: CASSVDQRSYEQYF. DNA for the CDR3: TGTGCCAGCAGCGTAGATCAGCGGTCCTACGAGCAGTACTTC. The chain recombines TRBV9 with TRBJ2-7, with a weak D call TRBD2 (5 bases). The germline CDR1 and CDR2 sequences are SGDLS and YYNGEE. V was pared by 0 bases and J by 1 base, with 8 bases between. The CDR3 runs to 14 residues.